These 17 T cell receptor beta chains originate from one sample sequenced in a study of OX40 agonist ivuxolimab in advanced cancers. Libraries were prepared by immunoSEQ multiplex PCR; TCRdb keeps only in-frame clonotypes and omits some of them. The sample carries under 65,000 clones, roughly nine tenths recorded once. The sample consisted of CD4+ or CD8+ T cells sorted from blood, taken in a trial of the OX40 agonist ivuxolimab. The receptors were gathered from an adult with an advanced solid tumor such as melanoma, head and neck, liver or kidney cancer.

The J gene is TRBJ1-1, the V gene TRBV10-1, with 8 bases identical to TRBD1. Germline V gene sequence: CDR1 WNHNN, CDR2 SYGVQD (reference sequence). This CDR3 has 15 residues. Trimming removed 0 bases from V and 3 bases from J; junction bases left unmatched: 3. CDR3 region: CASSESRTGYTEAFF. The CDR3 coding sequence is TGCGCCAGCAGTGAGTCGAGGACAGGGTACACTGAAGCTTTCTTT.

The V call is TRBV14, the J call TRBJ2-3, with D perhaps TRBD1 (5 bases). This CDR3 is built from 13 residues. The V end was cut by 10 bases, the J end by 2 bases, with 13 bases between. CDR1 and CDR2 (germline): SGHDN, FVKESK. The CDR3 protein is CATGDSLTDTQYF. In nucleotides, the CDR3 is TGTGCCACCGGAGACAGCCTCACAGATACGCAGTATTTT.

This clone was detected only once. The chain is built from TRBV13 and TRBJ2-7, with 10 bases aligning to TRBD1. V lost 6 bases to trimming and J lost 6 bases; unmatched junction nucleotides: 17. Per germline, CDR1 PRHDT and CDR2 FYEKMQ (reference sequence). This CDR3 is built from 17 residues. CDR3 sequence reads: CASSLNKPGTGAFEQYF. The CDR3 region has the DNA TGTGCCAGCAGTTTAAATAAACCCGGGACAGGGGCCTTCGAGCAGTACTTC. Full variable domain (remainder filled in from reference TRBV13 and TRBJ2-7): AAGVIQSPRHLIKEKRETATLKCYPIPRHDTVYWYQQGPGQDPQFLISFYEKMQSDKGSIPDRFSAQQFSDYHSELNMSSLELGDSALYFCASSLNKPGTGAFEQYFGPGTRLTVT.

The rearrangement links TRBV6-5 to TRBJ1-1; the match to TRBD1 covers 9 bases. The CDR3 consists of 15 residues. Germline CDR1 reads MNHEY; CDR2 reads SVGAGI. After removal of 0 bases from V and 4 bases from J, the junction contained 3 bases not matched to a gene. Here the CDR3 DNA reads TGTGCCAGCAGTTACTCCTTGACAGGGGGCACTGAAGCTTTCTTT. Its protein is CASSYSLTGGTEAFF.

The chain links TRBV9 to TRBJ1-1; D gene unclear. Trimming removed 4 bases from V and 4 bases from J, with 11 bases in between. Germline V lookup: CDR1 SGDLS, CDR2 YYNGEE. The CDR3 has 13 residues. The CDR3 protein is CASSPSLTTEAFF. CDR3 nucleotide sequence: TGTGCCAGCAGCCCTAGCCTTACCACTGAAGCTTTCTTT.

The CDR3 DNA sequence: TGTGCCAGTAGTATAGCGGCAGGGGGGAACACTGAAGCTTTCTTT. Encoded protein: CASSIAAGGNTEAFF. The chain recombines TRBV19 with TRBJ1-1; 7 bases agree with TRBD1. The CDR3 is 15 amino acids. Germline CDR1 reads LNHDA; CDR2 reads SQIVND (reference sequence). V lost 1 base, J lost 1 base, and 3 bases stayed unmatched.

The V and J genes are TRBV27 and TRBJ1-1; TRBD1 might be the D (6 bases). This CDR3 is 15 amino acids long. Deletions cut 5 bases from V and 6 bases from J, with 19 bases between. Germline-derived CDR1 and CDR2 are MNHEY and SMNVEV (reference sequence). The CDR3 bases are TGTGCCAGCAGTGCTATCGGCCCGGGGGGCGCTGAAGCTTTCTTT. It yields the protein CASSAIGPGGAEAFF.

The chain employs TRBV7-9 and TRBJ2-1; TRBD1 matches 10 bases. V was pared by 3 bases and J by 4 bases, with 3 bases of the junction left unmatched. CDR3 length: 15 residues. Per the germline V gene, CDR1 is SEHNR and CDR2 is FQNEAQ (reference sequence). CDR3 in DNA: TGTGCCAGCAGCTTTAGACAGGGGGCTTACAATGAGCAGTTCTTC. It is translated as CASSFRQGAYNEQFF. Based on the CDR3 plus reference TRBV7-9 and TRBJ2-1, the full variable domain is DTGVSQNPRHKITKRGQNVTFRCDPISEHNRLYWYRQTLGQGPEFLTYFQNEAQLEKSRLLSDRFSAERPKGSFSTLEIQRTEQGDSAMYLCASSFRQGAYNEQFFGPGTRLTVL.

The V and J genes are TRBV7-9 and TRBJ1-1, with 7 positions matching TRBD1. Looked up from germline, CDR1 is SEHNR and CDR2 is FQNEAQ (reference sequence). This CDR3 region has 12 residues. Trimming took 6 bases from V and 7 from J; bases not matched to a gene: 5. The CDR3 region has the DNA TGTGCCAGCAGATGGGGGGACAGTGAAGCTTTCTTT. Amino acids: CASRWGDSEAFF.

In nucleotides, the CDR3 is TGTGCCAGCACCCGTGAGGGTGAGACCTACAATGAGCAGTTCTTC. It specifies CASTREGETYNEQFF. The rearrangement links TRBV2 to TRBJ2-1, with D perhaps matching TRBD2 (5 bases). The CDR3 is 15 residues long. V dropped 7 bases and J dropped 2 bases, with 15 bases sitting between them. CDR1 is SNHLY, CDR2 FYNNEI, per germline.

This chain connects TRBV4-1 to TRBJ1-2; TRBD1 might be the D (5 bases). Germline lookup yields CDR1 MGHRA and CDR2 YSYEKL. Trimming cost V 2 bases and J 3 bases, with 16 bases left between them. The CDR3 covers 16 residues. This CDR3 reads CASSQRSGGNDYGYTF. In DNA, the CDR3 is TGCGCCAGCAGCCAACGTTCTGGGGGGAATGACTATGGCTACACCTTC.

The chain has TRBV7-2 and TRBJ2-7, with TRBD2 identical over 7 bases. From germline, CDR1 is SGHTA and CDR2 FQGNSA. The CDR3 runs to 14 residues. J was trimmed by 3 bases and V by 7 bases; bases with no gene match: 9. The CDR3 bases are TGTGCCAGCAACACACCGGGACTACACTACGAGCAGTACTTC. Residues: CASNTPGLHYEQYF.

The J gene is TRBJ1-1, the V gene TRBV10-3; 7 nucleotides agree with TRBD1. Germline V gives CDR1 ENHRY, CDR2 SYGVKD. The V and J ends lost 4 bases and 1 base, in that order; junction bases with no gene match: 6. The CDR3 spans 15 residues. Written as DNA, the CDR3 is TGTGCCATCAGTGTCGGGGACAGAGAGAACACTGAAGCTTTCTTT. Protein product: CAISVGDRENTEAFF.

V is TRBV28 and J is TRBJ2-1; 7 nucleotides match TRBD2. This CDR3 is 13 amino acids long. The germline CDR1 and CDR2 sequences are MDHEN and SYDVKM. V trimming: 5 bases; J trimming: 9 bases; junction bases outside the gene matches: 7. The DNA of the CDR3 is TGTGCCAGCAGTCTAGGGTCGGGGGGTGAGCAGTTCTTC. Amino acid sequence: CASSLGSGGEQFF.

This chain uses TRBV11-3 with TRBJ1-1; 8 bases are a match to TRBD1. The CDR3 spans 12 residues. Unmatched junction bases numbered 8, after V lost 5 bases and J lost 12 bases. CDR1 and CDR2 (germline): SGHNT, YENEEA. This CDR3 reads CASSTDRGITFF. The CDR3 DNA is TGTGCCAGCAGCACCGACAGGGGAATAACTTTCTTT.

As to this clone: One end of the junction varies from germline; a read error may be responsible. J is TRBJ1-3 and V is TRBV7-7; 8 bases agree with TRBD1. From germline, CDR1 is SSHAT and CDR2 FNYEAQ (reference sequence). The CDR3 loop spans 14 amino acids. CDR3 region: CASSLHDRGDTIYF. The CDR3 DNA reads TGTGCTAGCAGCTTGCACGACAGGGGCGACACCATATATTTT.

This rearrangement joins TRBV5-8 to TRBJ1-1; D is unclear. Germline CDR1 is SGHTS and CDR2 is YDEGEE. This CDR3 has 11 amino acids. Trimming shortened V by 4 bases and J by 7 bases, and 8 bases separated the two germline ends. CDR3 amino acids: CASSSGVEAFF. CDR3 in DNA: TGTGCCAGCAGCAGTGGGGTTGAAGCTTTCTTT.